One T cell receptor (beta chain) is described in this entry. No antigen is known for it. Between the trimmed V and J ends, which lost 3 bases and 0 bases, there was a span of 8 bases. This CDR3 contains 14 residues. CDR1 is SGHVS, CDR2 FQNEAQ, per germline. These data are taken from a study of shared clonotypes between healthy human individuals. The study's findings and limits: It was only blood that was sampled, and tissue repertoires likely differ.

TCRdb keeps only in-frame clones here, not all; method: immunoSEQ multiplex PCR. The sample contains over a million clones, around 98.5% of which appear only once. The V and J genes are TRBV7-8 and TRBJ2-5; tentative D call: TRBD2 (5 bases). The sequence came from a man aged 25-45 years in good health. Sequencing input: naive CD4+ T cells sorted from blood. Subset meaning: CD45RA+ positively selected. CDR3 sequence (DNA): TGTGCCAGCAGCTTGCGGGTGTACCAAGAGACCCAGTACTTC. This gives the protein CASSLRVYQETQYF.